A selection of T cell receptor beta chains follows, all from one sample in a study of monozygotic twins with inflammatory bowel disease. TCRdb reanalyzed the 5' RACE reads and collapses them to one entry per CDR3 protein, without DNA. The sample totals 350,000 to 550,000 distinct CDR3 sequences; its top ten clones hold approximately 2.4%. Sequencing was performed on blood. These receptor sequences come from a human donor with ulcerative colitis or Crohn's disease, or a healthy co-twin of an affected twin (not recorded which). The CDR3 runs from the conserved cysteine through the conserved F or W.

V gene	J gene	CDR3 protein
TRBV12-3/TRBV12-4	TRBJ2-2	CASSPWTGEMVGELFF
TRBV28	TRBJ2-7	CASTSPFSGRGSEQYF
TRBV15	TRBJ1-5	CATSRVLLGEQPQHF
TRBV5-1	TRBJ1-5	CASSLEGGSSNQPQHF
TRBV20-1	TRBJ2-6	CSANQRAISGANVLTF
TRBV6-4	TRBJ1-2	CASSDSALSYGYTF
TRBV20-1	TRBJ2-3	CSPRATGGRDTQYF
TRBV7-2	TRBJ2-4	CASSLAPSRTANRARNIQYF
TRBV11-1	TRBJ2-2	CASSPERGGTGELFF
TRBV4-1	TRBJ2-7	CASSQDSNSYYEQYF
TRBV21-1	TRBJ2-7	CASSMIQGRLASYEQYF
TRBV11-2	TRBJ2-1	CASSFFSYNEQFF
TRBV19	TRBJ2-2	CASSNRGARNGELFF
TRBV27	TRBJ2-5	CASSLGVQGGRETQYF
TRBV20-1	TRBJ2-6	CSANGGGAASGANVLTF
TRBV29-1	TRBJ1-1	CSVVRPLNTEAFF
TRBV7-8	TRBJ1-2	CASSPRTGDSGYTF
TRBV5-1	TRBJ2-3	CASKGLASTSSTDTQYF
TRBV7-2	TRBJ1-1	CASSFVDSYTEAFF
TRBV4-2	TRBJ2-3	CASSQGRGGGPTDTQYF
TRBV6-2/TRBV6-3	TRBJ2-1	CASSYSLDPNEQFF
TRBV20-1	TRBJ2-1	CSAVPKGNNYNEQFF
TRBV28	TRBJ1-4	CASTLHGGQGREKLFF
TRBV5-1	TRBJ2-1	CASSLAGGGAYNEQFF
TRBV6-5	TRBJ2-1	CASSYSTVVGEQFF
TRBV6-1	TRBJ2-7	CATSIPRVGRYEQYF
TRBV6-1	TRBJ1-2	CASSEFLGSYGYTF
TRBV28	TRBJ1-1	CASSTSMNTEAFF
TRBV5-6	TRBJ1-1	CASSLDPSSSQGAFF
TRBV7-2	TRBJ2-1	CASSSRGETYNEQFF
TRBV24-1	TRBJ1-1	CATSDPLGTEAFF
TRBV6-1	TRBJ2-7	CASTNGPGTSYEQYF
TRBV29-1	TRBJ2-1	CSVASGTINEQYF
TRBV19	TRBJ1-5	CASSVGQGANQPQHF
TRBV20-1	TRBJ2-1	CSAMVKGQGSYNEQFF
TRBV28	TRBJ1-5	CASSRAYPQHF
TRBV18	TRBJ1-1	CASSPGLFRGGTEAFF
TRBV10-3	TRBJ1-5	CAISAPGATSNQPQHF
TRBV12-3/TRBV12-4	TRBJ2-5	CASSAPGIQETQYF
TRBV3-1	TRBJ2-5	CASSSRGGYETQYF
TRBV20-1	TRBJ2-7	CSANLGTGTYEQYF
TRBV20-1	TRBJ2-1	CSARRAGGWNEKFF
TRBV28	TRBJ1-1	CASSLSQLPNAAFF
TRBV12-3/TRBV12-4	TRBJ2-3	CASSTLAATDTQYF
TRBV6-4	TRBJ2-1	CASSVTRYNEQFF
TRBV7-3	TRBJ1-1	CASGQTGGTEAFF
TRBV12-3/TRBV12-4	TRBJ1-2	CASSLTGTGYGYTF
TRBV6-5	TRBJ1-1	CASSYSPANTEAFF
TRBV6-1	TRBJ2-3	CASRLLAGGPGDTQYF
TRBV18	TRBJ2-2	CASSLWTGGDTGELFF
TRBV6-5	TRBJ2-7	CASSSAREGSYEQYF
TRBV29-1	TRBJ1-5	CSVGAENQPQHF
TRBV19	TRBJ2-7	CASRKSGTSGSSYEQYF
TRBV7-2	TRBJ2-1	CASSLFMREGYNEQFF